This TCR beta chain comes out of a study of T cell repertoires in cytomegalovirus infection. The study, taken as a whole, reports: Ex vivo responses were dominated by HLA-C-restricted CMV-specific TCR beta clonotypes.

TCRdb used MiXCR to reprocess the reads, holding one entry per CDR3 protein. Of approximately 910,000 distinct CDR3 sequences in the sample, more than 25% were seen once. Comment on this clonotype: Its antigen remains unknown.

Germline CDR1 and CDR2: MGHRA and YSYEKL. Trimming left V 4 bases short and J 5 bases short, with 17 bases between. This CDR3 is 15 amino acids long. The sequencing used cultured CD8+ T cells from PBMCs, collected from culture after CMV antigen stimulation. The origin of this receptor is a human donor in good health (CMV status not recorded). Some clones in this sample may be carry-over from other donors' samples. The rearrangement links TRBV4-1 to TRBJ1-1; D is perhaps TRBD1 (6 bases). This CDR3 reads CASSPPRGRGTEAFF. The CDR3 coding sequence is TGCGCCAGCAGCCCCCCCAGGGGCCGGGGGACTGAAGCTTTCTTT.